This record covers a single TCR beta chain. This sample stems from a study of T-cell memory formation after mild COVID-19. CDR3 length: 13 residues. CDR1 and CDR2 (germline): LGHNA, YNFKEQ. Trimming shortened V by 0 bases and J by 7 bases, and 9 bases separated the two germline ends. TCRdb re-analysed the 5' RACE reads in MiXCR, keeping a single row per CDR3 protein. This table holds fewer than 350,000 distinct CDR3 sequences, over 7% found once. J is TRBJ2-5 and V is TRBV4-2; D gene uncertain. This sequence originates from a man younger than 30 who had mild COVID-19 (a few samples of this study predate the infection). Cell type and time point are not known. Sequencing was done on a sample of PBMCs or a T cell subset sorted from them (not recorded which). CDR3 sequence (DNA): TGTGCCAGCAGCCAAGAGTGGCTAGGGACCCAGTACTTC. It yields the protein CASSQEWLGTQYF.